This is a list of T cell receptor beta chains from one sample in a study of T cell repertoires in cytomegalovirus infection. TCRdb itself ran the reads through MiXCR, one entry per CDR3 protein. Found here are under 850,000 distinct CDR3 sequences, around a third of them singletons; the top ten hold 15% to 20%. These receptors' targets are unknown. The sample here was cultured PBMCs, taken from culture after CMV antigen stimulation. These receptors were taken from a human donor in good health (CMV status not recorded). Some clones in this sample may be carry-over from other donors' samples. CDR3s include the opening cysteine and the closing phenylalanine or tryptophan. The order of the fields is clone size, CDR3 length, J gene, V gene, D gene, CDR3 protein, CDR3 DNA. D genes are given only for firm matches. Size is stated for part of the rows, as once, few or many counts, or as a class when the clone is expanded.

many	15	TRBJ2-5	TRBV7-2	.	CASSLFVTRQETQYF	TGTGCCAGCAGCTTATTCGTGACTAGACAAGAGACCCAGTACTTC
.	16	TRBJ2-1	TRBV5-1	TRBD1	CASSLASDRGEMQQFF	TGCGCCAGCAGCTTGGCATCGGACAGGGGTGAGATGCAGCAGTTCTTC
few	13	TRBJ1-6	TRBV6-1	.	CASSDRRNSPLHF	TGTGCCAGCAGTGACAGGCGTAATTCACCCCTCCACTTT
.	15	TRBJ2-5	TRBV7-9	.	CASSLAWRGQETQYF	TGTGCCAGCAGCTTAGCGTGGCGGGGCCAAGAGACCCAGTACTTC
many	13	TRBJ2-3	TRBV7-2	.	CASSLEIRDTQYF	TGTGCCAGCAGCTTAGAGATACGGGATACGCAGTATTTT
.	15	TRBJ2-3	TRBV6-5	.	CASIKSAISTDTQYF	TGTGCCAGCATTAAAAGTGCGATTTCCACAGATACGCAGTATTTT
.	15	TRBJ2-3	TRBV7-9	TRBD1	CVSSLSGTGADTQYF	TGTGTCAGCAGCTTATCTGGGACAGGGGCAGATACGCAGTATTTT
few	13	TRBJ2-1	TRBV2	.	CASSGQGGNEQFF	TGTGCCAGCAGTGGACAGGGAGGGAATGAGCAGTTCTTC
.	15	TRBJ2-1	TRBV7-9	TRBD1	CASSTRQGRYNEQFF	TGTGCCAGCAGCACAAGACAGGGACGATACAATGAGCAGTTCTTC
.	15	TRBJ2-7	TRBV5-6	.	CASSLGIRFGNEQYF	TGTGCCAGCAGCTTGGGCATACGGTTCGGGAACGAGCAGTACTTC
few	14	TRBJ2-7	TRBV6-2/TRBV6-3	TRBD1	CASSYNRGSYEQYF	TGTGCCAGCAGTTACAACAGGGGGTCCTACGAGCAGTACTTC
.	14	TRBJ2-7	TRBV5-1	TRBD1	CASSNGQGADEQYF	TGCGCCAGCAGCAACGGACAGGGGGCCGACGAGCAGTACTTC
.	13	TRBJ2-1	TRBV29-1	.	CSVNGASYNEQFF	TGCAGCGTTAACGGGGCCTCCTACAATGAGCAGTTCTTC
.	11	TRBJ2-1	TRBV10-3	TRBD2	CSSGAYNEQFF	TGCTCTAGCGGTGCCTACAATGAGCAGTTCTTC
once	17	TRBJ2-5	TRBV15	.	CATSRDKQPAIGRTQYF	TGTGCCACCAGCAGAGATAAACAGCCCGCGATTGGTAGGACCCAGTACTTC
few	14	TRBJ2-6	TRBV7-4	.	CAWRMDSGANVLTF	TGTGCCTGGAGGATGGACTCTGGGGCCAACGTCCTGACTTTC
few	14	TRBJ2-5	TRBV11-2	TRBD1	CASSRTGMEETQYF	TGTGCCAGCAGCCGGACAGGGATGGAAGAGACCCAGTACTTC
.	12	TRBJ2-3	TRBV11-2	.	CASSSTEDTQYF	TGTGCCAGCAGCTCAACGGAGGATACGCAGTATTTT
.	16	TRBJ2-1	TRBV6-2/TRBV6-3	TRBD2	CASSYLRASGLNEQFF	TGTGCCAGCAGTTACCTTAGGGCTAGCGGGCTCAATGAGCAGTTCTTC
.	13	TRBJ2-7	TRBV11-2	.	CASRWTADYEQYF	TGTGCCAGCAGGTGGACAGCAGACTACGAGCAGTACTTC
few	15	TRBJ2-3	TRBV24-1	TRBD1	CATSDLARGTDTQYF	TGTGCCACCAGTGATTTGGCCAGGGGGACAGATACGCAGTATTTT
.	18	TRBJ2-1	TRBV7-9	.	CASSSVQPDRGSYNEQFF	TGTGCCAGCAGCTCGGTTCAGCCGGATCGTGGCTCCTACAATGAGCAGTTCTTC
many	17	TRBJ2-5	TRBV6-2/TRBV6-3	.	CASSYGRGSQPLETQYF	TGTGCCAGCAGTTACGGGCGCGGTTCTCAACCCCTAGAGACCCAGTACTTC
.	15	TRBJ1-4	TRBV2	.	CASSLYSGYDEKLFF	TGTGCCAGCAGCCTCTACAGCGGATATGATGAAAAACTGTTTTTT
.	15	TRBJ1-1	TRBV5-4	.	CASSGRGNVNTEAFF	TGTGCCAGCAGCGGAAGGGGGAATGTGAACACTGAAGCTTTCTTT
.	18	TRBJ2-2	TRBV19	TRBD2	CASSPRPGLAGDPGELFF	TGTGCCAGTAGTCCCCGCCCCGGGCTAGCGGGAGACCCCGGGGAGCTGTTTTTT
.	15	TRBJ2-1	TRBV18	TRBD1	CASSHKDRVSDEQFF	TGTGCCAGCTCACACAAGGACAGGGTAAGCGATGAGCAGTTCTTC
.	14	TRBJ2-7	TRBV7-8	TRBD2	CASSREGVRGEQYF	TGTGCCAGCAGCCGGGAGGGGGTACGAGGCGAGCAGTACTTC
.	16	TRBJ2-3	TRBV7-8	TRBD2	CASTKSGGRRTDTQYF	TGTGCCAGCACAAAAAGCGGGGGGAGACGCACAGATACGCAGTATTTT
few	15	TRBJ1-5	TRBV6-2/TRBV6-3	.	CASDPGGSLHQPQHF	TGTGCCAGCGATCCCGGGGGGTCCTTGCATCAGCCCCAGCATTTT
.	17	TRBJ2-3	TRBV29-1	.	CSVEDSPDFTLTDTQYF	TGCAGCGTTGAAGACTCCCCGGACTTTACGTTAACAGATACGCAGTATTTT
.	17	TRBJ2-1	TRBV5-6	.	CASSMGGLGTWNNEQFF	TGTGCCAGCAGTATGGGGGGCCTAGGGACGTGGAACAATGAGCAGTTCTTC
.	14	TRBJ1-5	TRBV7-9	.	CASSSRQERQPQHF	TGTGCCAGCAGCTCGCGACAGGAACGCCAGCCCCAGCATTTT
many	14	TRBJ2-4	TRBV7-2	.	CASSLAASSDIQYF	TGTGCCAGCAGCTTAGCCGCCTCCTCGGACATTCAGTACTTC
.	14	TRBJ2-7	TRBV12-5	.	CASGLLSSTYEQYF	TGTGCTAGTGGTTTGCTCTCAAGCACCTACGAGCAGTACTTC
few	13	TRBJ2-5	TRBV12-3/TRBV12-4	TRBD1	CASRGQAQETQYF	TGTGCCAGCAGGGGACAGGCACAAGAGACCCAGTACTTC
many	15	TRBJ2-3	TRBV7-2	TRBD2	CASSFGLARRYTQYF	TGTGCCAGCAGCTTCGGACTAGCGCGAAGGTATACGCAGTATTTT